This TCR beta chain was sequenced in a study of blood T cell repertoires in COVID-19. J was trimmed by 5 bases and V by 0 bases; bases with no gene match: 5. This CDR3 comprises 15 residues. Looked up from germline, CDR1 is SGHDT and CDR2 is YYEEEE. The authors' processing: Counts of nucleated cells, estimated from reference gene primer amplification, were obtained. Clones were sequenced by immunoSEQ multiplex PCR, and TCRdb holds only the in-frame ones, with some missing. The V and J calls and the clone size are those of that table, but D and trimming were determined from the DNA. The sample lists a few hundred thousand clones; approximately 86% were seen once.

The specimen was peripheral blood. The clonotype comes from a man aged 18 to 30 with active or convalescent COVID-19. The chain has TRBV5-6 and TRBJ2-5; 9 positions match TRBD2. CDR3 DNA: TGTGCCAGCAGCTTGGAGGTAGCGGGGGTGGAGACCCAGTACTTC. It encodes CASSLEVAGVETQYF.